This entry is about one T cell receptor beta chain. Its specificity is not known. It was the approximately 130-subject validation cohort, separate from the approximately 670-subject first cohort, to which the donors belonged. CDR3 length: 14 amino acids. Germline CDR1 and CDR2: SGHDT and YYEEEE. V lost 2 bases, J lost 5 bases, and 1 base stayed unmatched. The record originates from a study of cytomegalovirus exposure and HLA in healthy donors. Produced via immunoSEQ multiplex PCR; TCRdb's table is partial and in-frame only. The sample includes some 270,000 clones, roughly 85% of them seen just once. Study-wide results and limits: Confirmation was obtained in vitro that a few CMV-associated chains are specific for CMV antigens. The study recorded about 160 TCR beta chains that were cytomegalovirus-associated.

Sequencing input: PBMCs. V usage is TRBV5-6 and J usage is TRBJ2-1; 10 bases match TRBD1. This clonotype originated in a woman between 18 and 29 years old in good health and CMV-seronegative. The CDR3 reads CASSFGQGDNEQFF. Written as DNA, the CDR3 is TGTGCCAGCAGCTTCGGACAGGGGGACAATGAGCAGTTCTTC.